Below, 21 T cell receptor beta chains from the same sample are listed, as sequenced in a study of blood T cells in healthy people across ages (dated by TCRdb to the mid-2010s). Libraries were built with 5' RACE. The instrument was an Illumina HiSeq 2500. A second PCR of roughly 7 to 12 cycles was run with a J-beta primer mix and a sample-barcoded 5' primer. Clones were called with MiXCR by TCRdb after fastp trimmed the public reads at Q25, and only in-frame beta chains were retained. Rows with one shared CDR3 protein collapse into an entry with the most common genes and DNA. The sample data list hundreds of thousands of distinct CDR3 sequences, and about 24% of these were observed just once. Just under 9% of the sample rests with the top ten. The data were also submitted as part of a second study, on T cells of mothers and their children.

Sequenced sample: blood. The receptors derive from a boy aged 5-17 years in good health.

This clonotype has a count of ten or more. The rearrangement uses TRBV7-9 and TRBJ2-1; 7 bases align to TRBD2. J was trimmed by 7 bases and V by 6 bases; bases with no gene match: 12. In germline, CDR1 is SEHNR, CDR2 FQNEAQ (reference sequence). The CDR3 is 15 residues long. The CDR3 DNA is TGTGCCAGCAGTAAAGGGGCTAGCGGAGAGAATGAGCAGTTCTTC. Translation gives CASSKGASGENEQFF.

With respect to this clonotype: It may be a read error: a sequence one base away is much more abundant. CDR3 sequence (DNA): TGTGCCAACAAGCTCGTAGTGGCGGGCCCCTACGAGCAGTACTTC. Translating gives CANKLVVAGPYEQYF. The chain uses TRBV27 and TRBJ2-1, with a weak D call TRBD2 (5 bases). Near its end, the DNA agrees better with TRBJ2-7, so the J call may be wrong. This CDR3 spans 15 amino acids. Looked up from germline, CDR1 is MNHEY and CDR2 is SMNVEV (reference sequence).

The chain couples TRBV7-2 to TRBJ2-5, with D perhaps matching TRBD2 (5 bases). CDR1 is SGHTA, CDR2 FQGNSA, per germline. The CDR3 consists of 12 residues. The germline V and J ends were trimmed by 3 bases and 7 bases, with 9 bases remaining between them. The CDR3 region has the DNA TGTGCCAGCAGCTTTGAGGGAACGACCCAGTACTTC. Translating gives CASSFEGTTQYF.

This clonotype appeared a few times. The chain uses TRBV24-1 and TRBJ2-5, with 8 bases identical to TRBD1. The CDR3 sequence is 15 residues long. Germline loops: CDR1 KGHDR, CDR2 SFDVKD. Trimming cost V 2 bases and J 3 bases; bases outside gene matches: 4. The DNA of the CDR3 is TGTGCCACCAGTGATTCCGCGACAGGGGAAGAGACCCAGTACTTC. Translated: CATSDSATGEETQYF.

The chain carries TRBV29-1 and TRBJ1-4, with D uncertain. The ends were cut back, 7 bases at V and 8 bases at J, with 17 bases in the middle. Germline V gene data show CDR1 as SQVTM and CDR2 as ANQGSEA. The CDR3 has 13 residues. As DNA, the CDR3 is TGCAGCGCTTGTCGGGAGGCGAACGAAAAACTGTTTTTT. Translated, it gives CSACREANEKLFF.

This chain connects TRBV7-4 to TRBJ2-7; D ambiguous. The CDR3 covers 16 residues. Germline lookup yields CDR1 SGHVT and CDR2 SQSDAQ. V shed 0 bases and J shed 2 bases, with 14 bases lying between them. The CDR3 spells CASSLALWQITYEQYF. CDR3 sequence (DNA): TGTGCCAGCAGCTTAGCGCTGTGGCAGATTACCTACGAGCAGTACTTC.

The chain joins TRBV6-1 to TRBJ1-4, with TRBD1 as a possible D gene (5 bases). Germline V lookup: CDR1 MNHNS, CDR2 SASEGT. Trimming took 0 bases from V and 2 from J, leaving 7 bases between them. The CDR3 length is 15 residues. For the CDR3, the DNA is TGTGCCAGCAGTGAAGCTGGGGGGACTAATGAAAAACTGTTTTTT. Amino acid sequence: CASSEAGGTNEKLFF.

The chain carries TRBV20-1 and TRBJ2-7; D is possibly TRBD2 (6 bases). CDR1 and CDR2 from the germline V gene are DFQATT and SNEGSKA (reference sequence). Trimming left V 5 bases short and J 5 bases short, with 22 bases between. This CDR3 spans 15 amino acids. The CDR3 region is CSADQNLRERDEQYF. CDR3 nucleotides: TGCAGTGCTGACCAAAACCTCCGGGAGCGCGACGAGCAGTACTTC.

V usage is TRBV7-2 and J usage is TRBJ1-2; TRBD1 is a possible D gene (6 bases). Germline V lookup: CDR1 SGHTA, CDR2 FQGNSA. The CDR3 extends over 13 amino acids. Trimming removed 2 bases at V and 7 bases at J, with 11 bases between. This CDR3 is CASSLKGVTGYTF. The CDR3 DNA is TGTGCCAGCAGCTTAAAGGGGGTGACTGGCTACACCTTC.

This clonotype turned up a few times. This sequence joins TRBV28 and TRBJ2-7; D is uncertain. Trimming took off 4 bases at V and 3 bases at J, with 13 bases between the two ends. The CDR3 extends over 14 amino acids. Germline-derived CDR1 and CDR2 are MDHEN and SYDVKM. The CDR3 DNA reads TGTGCCAGCAGTTCCCCAAAGCGAAGCTACGAGCAGTACTTC. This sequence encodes CASSSPKRSYEQYF.

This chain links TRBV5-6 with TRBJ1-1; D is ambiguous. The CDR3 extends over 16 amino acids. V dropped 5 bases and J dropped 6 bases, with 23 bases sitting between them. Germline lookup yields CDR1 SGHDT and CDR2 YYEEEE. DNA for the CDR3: TGTGCCAGCAGACACGACCTCGGGTTGACGGCCCCTGAAGCTTTCTTT. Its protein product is CASRHDLGLTAPEAFF.

The CDR3, as DNA: TGTGCCAGCAGCTCCTCGGTGAGCTCCTACAATGAGCAGTTCTTC. This translates into CASSSSVSSYNEQFF. The chain joins TRBV7-2 to TRBJ2-1; D remains ambiguous. The germline gives CDR1 SGHTA, CDR2 FQGNSA. The CDR3 has 15 amino acids. Trimming left V 4 bases short and J 0 bases short, with 10 bases between.

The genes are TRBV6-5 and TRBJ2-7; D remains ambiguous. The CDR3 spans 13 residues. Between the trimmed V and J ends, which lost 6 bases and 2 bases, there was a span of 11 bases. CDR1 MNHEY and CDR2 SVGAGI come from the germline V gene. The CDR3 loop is CASSYDGAYEQYF. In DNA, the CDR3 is TGTGCCAGCAGCTACGACGGAGCCTACGAGCAGTACTTC.

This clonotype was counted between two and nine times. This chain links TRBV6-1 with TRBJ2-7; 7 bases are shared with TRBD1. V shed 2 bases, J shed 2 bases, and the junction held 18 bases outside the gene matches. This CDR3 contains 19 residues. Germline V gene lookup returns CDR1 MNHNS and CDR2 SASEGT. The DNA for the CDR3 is TGTGCCAGCAGTGAAAAAGTCTTTTCGACAGGGTTACAAGCCTACGAGCAGTACTTC. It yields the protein CASSEKVFSTGLQAYEQYF.

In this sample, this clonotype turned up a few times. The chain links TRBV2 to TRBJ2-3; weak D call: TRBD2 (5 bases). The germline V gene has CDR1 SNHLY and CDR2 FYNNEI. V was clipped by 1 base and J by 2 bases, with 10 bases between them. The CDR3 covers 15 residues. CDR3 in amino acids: CASSEERRFTDTQYF. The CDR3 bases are TGTGCCAGCAGTGAAGAGCGGCGATTCACAGATACGCAGTATTTT. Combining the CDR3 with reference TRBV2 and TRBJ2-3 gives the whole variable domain EPEVTQTPSHQVTQMGQEVILRCVPISNHLYFYWYRQILGQKVEFLVSFYNNEISEKSEIFDDQFSVERPDGSNFTLKIRSTKLEDSAMYFCASSEERRFTDTQYFGPGTRLTVL.

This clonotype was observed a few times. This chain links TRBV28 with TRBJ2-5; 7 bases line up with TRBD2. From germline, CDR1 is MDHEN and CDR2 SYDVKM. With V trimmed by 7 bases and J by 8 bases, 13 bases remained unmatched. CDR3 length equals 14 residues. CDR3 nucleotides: TGTGCCAGCACCCTGGGCGCGGGAGTAGCTACCCAGTACTTC. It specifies CASTLGAGVATQYF.

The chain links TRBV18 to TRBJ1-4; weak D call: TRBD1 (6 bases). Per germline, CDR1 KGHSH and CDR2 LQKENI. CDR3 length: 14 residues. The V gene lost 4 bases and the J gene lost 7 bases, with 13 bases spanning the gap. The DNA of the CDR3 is TGTGCCAGCTCACGATCCCGGGACACTGAAAAACTGTTTTTT. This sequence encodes CASSRSRDTEKLFF.

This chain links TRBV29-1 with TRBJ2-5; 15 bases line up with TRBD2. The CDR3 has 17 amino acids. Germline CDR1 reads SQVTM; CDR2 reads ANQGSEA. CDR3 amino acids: CSVRGLAGGVDQETQYF. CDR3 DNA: TGCAGTGTCCGGGGACTAGCGGGGGGAGTGGACCAAGAGACCCAGTACTTC.

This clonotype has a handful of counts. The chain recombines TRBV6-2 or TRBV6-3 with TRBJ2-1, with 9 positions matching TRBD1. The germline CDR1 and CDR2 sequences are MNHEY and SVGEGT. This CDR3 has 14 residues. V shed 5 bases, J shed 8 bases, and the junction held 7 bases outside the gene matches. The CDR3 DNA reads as TGTGCCAGCAGTCCCGGGACAGGGTTCGATGAGCAGTTCTTC. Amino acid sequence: CASSPGTGFDEQFF.

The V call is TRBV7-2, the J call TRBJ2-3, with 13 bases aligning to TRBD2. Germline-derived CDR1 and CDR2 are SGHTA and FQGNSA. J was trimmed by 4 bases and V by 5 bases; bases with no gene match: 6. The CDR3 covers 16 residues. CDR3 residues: CASSGRLAGGADTQYF. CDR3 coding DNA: TGTGCCAGCAGCGGACGACTAGCGGGAGGCGCAGATACGCAGTATTTT.

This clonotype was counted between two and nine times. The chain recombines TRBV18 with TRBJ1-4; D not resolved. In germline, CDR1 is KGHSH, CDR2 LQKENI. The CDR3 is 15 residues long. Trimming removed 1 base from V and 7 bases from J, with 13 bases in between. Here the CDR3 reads CASSPLRASGEKLFF. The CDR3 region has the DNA TGTGCCAGCTCACCACTGAGGGCCTCGGGTGAAAAACTGTTTTTT.